These 21 T cell receptor beta chains were sequenced from one sample in a study of blood T cell repertoires in COVID-19 (dated by TCRdb to about 2020). Libraries came from the immunoSEQ multiplex PCR assay. Imported from immuneACCESS, the table was reduced by TCRdb to in-frame sequences with V and J called. These copies leave out some clones; in studies compared against another copy, an unresolved V gene accounts for under half, and the cause of the remainder is not known. This sample holds approximately 170,000 clones; around 80% were observed only once. About 8.6% of the sample goes to the ten largest clones. The specimen was PBMCs or T cells enriched from blood (not recorded which). The receptors were sampled from a woman aged 45 to 65 who had recovered from COVID-19.

DNA for the CDR3: TGTGCCAGAAGGACGGACAGGACTAGCGGGAGCCCCTCCTACGAGCAGTACTTC. The encoded protein is CARRTDRTSGSPSYEQYF. The V call is TRBV7-5, the J call TRBJ2-7; TRBD2 was called by the table and not checked on the DNA. TRBV7-5 is termed a pseudogene. The CDR3 runs 18 residues.

This clone was seen a single time. CDR3 sequence: CSARSGNEQFF. CDR3 coding DNA: TGCAGTGCTAGGTCCGGGAATGAGCAGTTCTTC. This sequence joins TRBV20-1 and TRBJ2-1; no reliable D call. The V gene lost 3 bases and the J gene lost 7 bases, with 7 bases spanning the gap. CDR1 is DFQATT, CDR2 SNEGSKA, per germline (reference sequence). CDR3 size: 11 residues.

The chain has TRBV7-2 and TRBJ1-2; D unresolved. The CDR3 runs to 14 residues. CDR1 is SGHTA, CDR2 FQGNSA, per germline. V was trimmed by 1 base and J by 7 bases, leaving 13 bases between them. The CDR3 loop is CASSLVSGFRGYTF. The CDR3 coding sequence is TGTGCCAGCAGCTTAGTATCGGGTTTTCGTGGCTACACCTTC.

The genes are TRBV7-2 and TRBJ1-4; D possibly corresponds to TRBD1 (5 bases). V shed 0 bases and J shed 7 bases, with 18 bases lying between them. The CDR3 contains 17 residues. Germline V gene data show CDR1 as SGHTA and CDR2 as FQGNSA. The CDR3 sequence: CASSLAGRGRRIEKLFF. Written as DNA, the CDR3 is TGTGCCAGCAGCTTAGCTGGGAGGGGACGGAGAATTGAAAAACTGTTTTTT. The variable domain in full, with the rest retrieved from reference TRBV7-2 and TRBJ1-4, is GAGVSQSPSNKVTEKGKDVELRCDPISGHTALYWYRQSLGQGLEFLIYFQGNSAPDKSGLPSDRFSAERTGGSVSTLTIQRTQQEDSAVYLCASSLAGRGRRIEKLFFGSGTQLSVL.

The rearrangement links TRBV9 to TRBJ1-6, with 8 bases identical to TRBD1. V lost 3 bases to trimming and J lost 10 bases; unmatched junction nucleotides: 9. CDR1 SGDLS and CDR2 YYNGEE come from the germline V gene. This CDR3 spans 15 amino acids. The CDR3 DNA sequence: TGTGCCAGCAGCGGGACAGGGCTTAGTGGGTCACCCCTCCACTTT. It specifies CASSGTGLSGSPLHF.

As for this clone: This same CDR3 is encoded by further DNA sequences in the sample. The chain is built from TRBV6-5 and TRBJ1-1; 7 nucleotides align to TRBD1. Germline V gene lookup returns CDR1 MNHEY and CDR2 SVGAGI. V was clipped by 0 bases and J by 0 bases; unmatched bases: 1. This CDR3 has 15 amino acids. The CDR3 bases are TGTGCCAGCAGTTACTCCAGGGGGTTGAACACTGAAGCTTTCTTT. Its protein is CASSYSRGLNTEAFF.

The chain is built from TRBV6-2 or TRBV6-3 and TRBJ2-1; 16 bases map to TRBD2. The CDR3 is 17 residues long. Germline V gene sequence: CDR1 MNHEY, CDR2 SVGEGT. V shed 5 bases, J shed 7 bases, and the junction held 8 bases outside the gene matches. CDR3 residues: CASSPPGLAGGQNEQFF. The DNA of the CDR3 is TGTGCCAGCAGTCCCCCGGGACTAGCGGGGGGGCAAAATGAGCAGTTCTTC.

This clone appeared a few times. The chain has TRBV6-2 or TRBV6-3 and TRBJ1-2, with 9 bases lining up with TRBD1. V was clipped by 6 bases and J by 4 bases; unmatched bases: 15. Per germline, CDR1 MNHEY and CDR2 SVGEGT. The CDR3 loop spans 17 amino acids. As DNA, the CDR3 is TGTGCCAGCAGCCTGGGGACAGGGCAAAAGAGATTCTATGGCTACACCTTC. Translating gives CASSLGTGQKRFYGYTF.

The chain is built from TRBV3-1 (or the pseudogene TRBV3-2) and TRBJ2-3; 8 bases are a match to TRBD2. Losses at the gene ends were 3 bases for V and 0 bases for J; bases not matched to a gene: 5. The V gene's germline CDR1 is LGHDT and CDR2 YNNKEL (reference sequence). The CDR3 is 16 amino acids. CDR3 nucleotide sequence: TGTGCCAGCAGCCACCGGGGGGGCCCTAGCACAGATACGCAGTATTTT. Translating gives CASSHRGGPSTDTQYF.

This clone was recorded a few times. V and J are TRBV7-2 and TRBJ2-1; 10 positions match TRBD2. Germline values: CDR1 SGHTA, CDR2 FQGNSA. The CDR3 consists of 16 residues. The V segment lost 4 bases and the J segment 4 bases; nucleotides outside the gene matches: 7. Here the CDR3 reads CASSSRTSGTYNEQFF. The CDR3, as DNA: TGTGCCAGCAGCTCTAGGACTAGCGGCACGTACAATGAGCAGTTCTTC. Full variable domain (outside the CDR3, taken from reference TRBV7-2 and TRBJ2-1): GAGVSQSPSNKVTEKGKDVELRCDPISGHTALYWYRQSLGQGLEFLIYFQGNSAPDKSGLPSDRFSAERTGGSVSTLTIQRTQQEDSAVYLCASSSRTSGTYNEQFFGPGTRLTVL.

Written as DNA, the CDR3 is TGTGCCAGCAGTGAAGGAGAAGTGAGGGCCGAGACCCAGTACTTC. Its protein is CASSEGEVRAETQYF. The V call is TRBV2, the J call TRBJ2-5, with D tentatively TRBD2 (5 bases). The V gene lost 1 base and the J gene lost 5 bases, with 14 bases spanning the gap. This CDR3 has 15 amino acids. Germline CDR1 is SNHLY and CDR2 is FYNNEI.

The chain joins TRBV6-2 or TRBV6-3 to TRBJ2-7; D remains ambiguous. Germline V gene data show CDR1 as MNHEY and CDR2 as SVGEGT. This CDR3 is built from 12 residues. Trimming took 6 bases from V and 0 from J, leaving 6 bases between them. This CDR3 is CASSLDSYEQYF. CDR3 sequence (DNA): TGTGCCAGCAGCCTAGACTCCTACGAGCAGTACTTC.

The rearrangement uses TRBV11-3 and TRBJ1-1; D ambiguous. Germline V gene data show CDR1 as SGHNT and CDR2 as YENEEA. The length of the CDR3 is 14 residues. Trimming removed 1 base at V and 4 bases at J, with 10 bases between. In nucleotides, the CDR3 is TGTGCCAGCAGCTTAGCCGGAGGAATCACTGAAGCTTTCTTT. Protein: CASSLAGGITEAFF.

The J gene is TRBJ1-1, the V gene TRBV19; no definite D call. Germline V gives CDR1 LNHDA, CDR2 SQIVND (reference sequence). The CDR3 contains 11 residues. Trimming left V 7 bases short and J 7 bases short, with 10 bases between. The CDR3 region is CASTPGIEAFF. DNA of the CDR3: TGTGCCAGTACTCCGGGGATTGAAGCTTTCTTT. Drawing the rest from reference TRBV19 and TRBJ1-1, the complete variable domain is DGGITQSPKYLFRKEGQNVTLSCEQNLNHDAMYWYRQDPGQGLRLIYYSQIVNDFQKGDIAEGYSVSREKKESFPLTVTSAQKNPTAFYLCASTPGIEAFFGQGTRLTVV.

The V and J genes are TRBV5-6 and TRBJ1-1; D gene uncertain. CDR1 is SGHDT, CDR2 YYEEEE, per germline. Trimming shortened V by 4 bases and J by 3 bases, and 13 bases separated the two germline ends. CDR3 length: 14 amino acids. CDR3 region: CASSPELRDTEAFF. DNA for the CDR3: TGTGCCAGCAGCCCGGAGTTGAGAGACACTGAAGCTTTCTTT.

This clone was seen ten or more times. This chain links TRBV2 with TRBJ1-2; 7 bases match TRBD1. The CDR3 is 15 residues long. Germline V gene lookup returns CDR1 SNHLY and CDR2 FYNNEI. V dropped 3 bases and J dropped 8; count of bases not matched to a gene: 12. The CDR3 loop reads CASSEMSGGAAGYTF. The CDR3 DNA follows: TGTGCCAGCAGTGAGATGTCAGGGGGAGCGGCAGGCTACACCTTC.

As DNA, the CDR3 is TGTGCCAGCAGTTTCCTAGCAGGCTATGAGCAGTTCTTC. Protein: CASSFLAGYEQFF. The chain employs TRBV12-3 or TRBV12-4 and TRBJ2-1; the D gene is possibly TRBD2 (5 bases). The CDR3 loop spans 13 amino acids. V was shortened by 3 bases and J by 8 bases, with 11 bases between the two germline ends.

The chain combines TRBV7-2 with TRBJ2-1, with a tentative D call TRBD1 (6 bases). Germline lookup yields CDR1 SGHTA and CDR2 FQGNSA. Trimming took 4 bases from V and 6 from J, leaving 16 bases between them. The CDR3 totals 15 residues. The CDR3 loop reads CASSSRGQLGNEQFF. DNA for the CDR3: TGTGCCAGCAGCTCCCGTGGACAGCTCGGCAATGAGCAGTTCTTC.

V usage is TRBV7-2 and J usage is TRBJ1-1; no definite D call. V shed 5 bases and J shed 0 bases, with 7 bases lying between them. Germline CDR1 is SGHTA and CDR2 is FQGNSA. The CDR3 length is 13 residues. The CDR3 is CASSLSLNTEAFF. DNA for the CDR3: TGTGCCAGCAGCCTCAGTCTGAACACTGAAGCTTTCTTT.

This clone was recorded a few times. V is TRBV5-1 and J is TRBJ1-1, with 7 bases aligning to TRBD1. The CDR3 length is 16 residues. Germline V lookup: CDR1 SGHRS, CDR2 YFSETQ. With 4 bases clipped from V and 3 bases from J, the junction kept 12 bases outside the gene matches. The DNA of the CDR3 is TGCGCCAGCAGCATTCGACTGTTGGGACAGCACACTGAAGCTTTCTTT. Amino acids: CASSIRLLGQHTEAFF.

This sequence joins TRBV12-3 or TRBV12-4 and TRBJ1-1; D unresolved. CDR3 length: 13 residues. Trimming removed 6 bases from V and 4 bases from J, with 12 bases in between. The CDR3 region has the DNA TGTGCCAGCAGCCCTTGGGGAGGCACTGAAGCTTTCTTT. It yields the protein CASSPWGGTEAFF.